The sequence of this T cell receptor beta chain was determined in a study of metastatic and nonmetastatic thyroid tumors. Study overall: Across blood and tumor or nodule tissue, repertoires from malignant and benign thyroid patients were compared with one another. Study-level results: As reported, TCR beta diversity in blood and tumor was significantly higher in malignant thyroid tumors than in benign nodules.

There are many counts of this clone. Its antigen is as yet unknown. Other DNA sequences in the same sample also yield this CDR3. This CDR3 spans 20 amino acids. The ends lost 2 bases at V and 1 base at J; junction bases unmatched: 13. Germline CDR1 SNHLY, CDR2 FYNNEI. Under the authors' procedure: A papillary thyroid cancer distant-metastasis classifier was built from CDR3 differences across clinicopathological groups. TCRdb re-analyzed the PCR reads through MiXCR. These V and J calls are TCRdb output, not the study's own analysis. Of about 36,000 clones detected, around 20% appear once; the ten largest clones hold 15% to 17%. Before thyroid surgery, none of the patients had received any treatment.

The sequencing input was blood. The origin of this receptor is a female donor with papillary thyroid cancer or a benign thyroid nodule (not recorded which). Some clones in this sample may be carry-over from other donors' samples. The V call is TRBV2, the J call TRBJ2-3; 12 bases fit TRBD2. In DNA form, the CDR3 reads TGTGCCAGCAGTGAACCGGGACTAGCGGGTTATCGAGGGCGCACAGATACGCAGTATTTT. Amino acid sequence: CASSEPGLAGYRGRTDTQYF.